The clone carrying this T cell receptor beta chain was counted once. Its antigen is unidentified. This entry comes from a study of cytomegalovirus exposure and HLA in healthy donors. General study results and limits: TCR beta chains numbering 164 were designated cytomegalovirus-associated. Rarity characterized most TCR sequences, yet some public TCRs appeared in many donors.

TCRdb's copy holds only in-frame clones and misses some; the assay was immunoSEQ multiplex PCR. The sample yields 150,000 or so clones, around nine tenths seen once. The V gene lost 4 bases and the J gene lost 4 bases, with 11 bases spanning the gap. The CDR3 runs to 13 residues. CDR1 and CDR2 from the germline V gene are SGHDT and YYEEEE. This clonotype was obtained from a man aged 18 to 29 in good health and CMV-seropositive. The sequenced sample consisted of PBMCs. This chain connects TRBV5-6 to TRBJ1-2, with no clear D. The CDR3 sequence: CASSDQAPYGYTF. In DNA form, the CDR3 reads TGTGCCAGCAGCGATCAGGCTCCCTATGGCTACACCTTC. The full variable domain, with the rest looked up from reference TRBV5-6 and TRBJ1-2, is DAGVTQSPTHLIKTRGQQVTLRCSPKSGHDTVSWYQQALGQGPQFIFQYYEEEERQRGNFPDRFSGHQFPNYSSELNVNALLLGDSALYLCASSDQAPYGYTFGSGTRLTVV.